The 11 T cell receptor beta chains given below trace back to one sample, sequenced in a study of control samples from healthy donors and cancer patients (dated by TCRdb to the early 2020s). Preparation of the library involved the immunoSEQ multiplex PCR assay. TCRdb took over this immuneACCESS table, retaining in-frame rearrangements with V and J assigned. Such tables are incomplete; in checked studies, under half of the missing clones stem from an unresolved V gene, and the remainder is unexplained. Counted in this sample were 110,000 to 150,000 clones; around 90% of them appeared once. The ten biggest clones cover approximately 7.2% of the sample. The sequencing sample was made of blood. These receptors all stem from a man younger than 30 in good health.

The genes are TRBV28 and TRBJ1-5; no reliable D call. CDR1 is MDHEN and CDR2 is SYDVKM in the germline V gene. V was cut by 8 bases and J by 3 bases, with 14 bases left in between. The length of the CDR3 is 14 residues. The chain's CDR3 is CASGVSRPNQPQHF. The CDR3, as DNA: TGTGCCAGCGGCGTAAGCCGACCCAATCAGCCCCAGCATTTT.

The genes are TRBV7-2 and TRBJ2-3, with 10 positions matching TRBD2. Germline trimming cut 5 bases from V and 7 bases from J; bases unmatched to any gene: 9. Germline assignment: CDR1 SGHTA and CDR2 FQGNSA. CDR3 length equals 15 residues. In nucleotides, the CDR3 is TGTGCCAGCAGCCTCTCTCGGACTAGCGGATATACGCAGTATTTT. Its translation is CASSLSRTSGYTQYF.

The chain joins TRBV6-2 or TRBV6-3 to TRBJ1-2; D remains ambiguous. V lost 2 bases, J lost 2 bases, and 6 bases lay in between. The CDR3 loop spans 13 amino acids. From germline, CDR1 is MNHEY and CDR2 SVGEGT. CDR3 in amino acids: CASSYGGNYGYTF. Written as DNA, the CDR3 is TGTGCCAGCAGTTACGGTGGAAACTATGGCTACACCTTC.

The chain links TRBV2 to TRBJ2-3; TRBD1 aligns across 9 bases. The length of the CDR3 is 16 residues. The V gene end was trimmed by 6 bases and the J gene end by 1 base; junction bases not matched to a gene: 8. Germline CDR1 SNHLY, CDR2 FYNNEI. The chain's CDR3 is CASRIPRDRGTDTQYF. In DNA, the CDR3 is TGTGCCAGCAGGATCCCCCGGGACAGGGGCACAGATACGCAGTATTTT.

The rearrangement uses TRBV5-1 and TRBJ2-1, with unresolved D. The CDR3 spans 13 residues. Germline CDR1 is SGHRS and CDR2 is YFSETQ. V gave up 2 bases and J gave up 6 bases, with 9 bases separating them. This CDR3 is CASSFVGSNEQFF. The CDR3 nucleotides are TGCGCCAGCAGCTTTGTGGGTAGCAATGAGCAGTTCTTC.

The rearrangement joins TRBV28 to TRBJ2-7, with D possibly TRBD2 on 5 matching bases. This CDR3 has 10 residues. Germline V gene data show CDR1 as MDHEN and CDR2 as SYDVKM. Trimming cost V 3 bases and J 12 bases, with 9 bases left between them. The CDR3: CASSFQGGYF. The CDR3 DNA reads TGTGCCAGCAGTTTCCAAGGAGGGTACTTC.

The J gene is TRBJ1-5, the V gene TRBV5-4, with D maybe TRBD1 (5 bases). The CDR3 is 17 amino acids. V was pared by 4 bases and J by 0 bases, with 17 bases between. CDR1 SGHNT and CDR2 YYREEE come from the germline V gene (reference sequence). The CDR3 is CASSLPDGGPSNQPQHF. The CDR3 DNA sequence: TGTGCCAGCAGCCTCCCCGACGGGGGACCTAGCAATCAGCCCCAGCATTTT.

This clone was seen only once. The chain has TRBV5-1 and TRBJ1-6; perhaps TRBD1 as D (5 bases). V lost 2 bases to trimming and J lost 9 bases, with 15 bases between them. The length of the CDR3 is 15 residues. Germline lookup yields CDR1 SGHRS and CDR2 YFSETQ. The CDR3 protein is CASSFFGASSSPLHF. The CDR3 DNA reads as TGCGCCAGCAGCTTCTTCGGGGCGAGTAGTTCACCCCTCCACTTT.

The rearrangement links TRBV18 to TRBJ1-4; D unresolved. The CDR3 is made up of 14 amino acids. The germline V gene has CDR1 KGHSH and CDR2 LQKENI. The V end was cut by 2 bases, the J end by 5 bases, with 9 bases between. The CDR3 nucleotides read TGTGCCAGCTCACCATTGGGCACCAATGAAAAACTGTTTTTT. Translated: CASSPLGTNEKLFF.

This rearrangement joins TRBV19 to TRBJ2-5; D is unresolved. Per the germline V gene, CDR1 is LNHDA and CDR2 is SQIVND (reference sequence). This CDR3 comprises 14 residues. V was cut by 5 bases and J by 1 base, with 11 bases left in between. CDR3 in DNA: TGTGCCAGTAGTTCTGCCGACTCCCAAGAGACCCAGTACTTC. Translated, it gives CASSSADSQETQYF.

V gene TRBV27 combines with J gene TRBJ1-5; 9 bases match TRBD1. Losses at the gene ends were 0 bases for V and 4 bases for J; bases not matched to a gene: 1. CDR1 is MNHEY, CDR2 SMNVEV, per germline (reference sequence). This CDR3 has 15 amino acids. The CDR3 DNA sequence: TGTGCCAGCAGTTTATCGACAGGGGGGAATCAGCCCCAGCATTTT. Translation: CASSLSTGGNQPQHF.